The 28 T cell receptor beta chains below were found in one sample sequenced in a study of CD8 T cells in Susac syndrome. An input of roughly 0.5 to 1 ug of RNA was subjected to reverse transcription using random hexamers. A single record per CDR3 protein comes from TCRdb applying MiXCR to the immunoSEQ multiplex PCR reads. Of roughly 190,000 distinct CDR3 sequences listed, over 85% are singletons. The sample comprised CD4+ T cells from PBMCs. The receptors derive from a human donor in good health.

This chain's CDR3 is CASSATRTYEQYF. CDR3 nucleotide sequence: TGTGCCAGCAGTGCCACCCGGACCTACGAGCAGTACTTC. The chain joins TRBV12-3 or TRBV12-4 to TRBJ2-7; no clear D gene. V was trimmed by 5 bases and J by 2 bases, leaving 10 bases between them. The CDR3 contains 13 residues.

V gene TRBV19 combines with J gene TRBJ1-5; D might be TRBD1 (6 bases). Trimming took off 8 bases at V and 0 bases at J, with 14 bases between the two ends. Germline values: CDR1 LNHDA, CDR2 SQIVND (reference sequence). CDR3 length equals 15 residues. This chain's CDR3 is CASRDTVNSNQPQHF. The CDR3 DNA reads TGTGCCAGTCGGGACACCGTGAATAGCAATCAGCCCCAGCATTTT.

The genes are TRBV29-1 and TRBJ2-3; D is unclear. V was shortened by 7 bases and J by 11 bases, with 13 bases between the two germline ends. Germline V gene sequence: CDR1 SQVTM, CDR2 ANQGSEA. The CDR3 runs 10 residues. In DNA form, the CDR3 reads TGCAGCGCCATAGGGTTCGTGCAGTATTTT. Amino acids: CSAIGFVQYF.

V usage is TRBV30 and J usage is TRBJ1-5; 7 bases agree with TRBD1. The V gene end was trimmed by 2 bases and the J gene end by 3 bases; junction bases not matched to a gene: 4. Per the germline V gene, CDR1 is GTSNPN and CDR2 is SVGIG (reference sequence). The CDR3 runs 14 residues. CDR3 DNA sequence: TGTGCCTGGAGTAGGGGGCAGACCAATCAGCCCCAGCATTTT. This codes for CAWSRGQTNQPQHF.

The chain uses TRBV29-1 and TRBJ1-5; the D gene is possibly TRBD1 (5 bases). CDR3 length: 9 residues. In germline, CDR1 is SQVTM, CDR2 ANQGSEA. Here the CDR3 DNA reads TGCACCCTCGGGGGGCCCCAGCATTTT. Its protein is CTLGGPQHF.

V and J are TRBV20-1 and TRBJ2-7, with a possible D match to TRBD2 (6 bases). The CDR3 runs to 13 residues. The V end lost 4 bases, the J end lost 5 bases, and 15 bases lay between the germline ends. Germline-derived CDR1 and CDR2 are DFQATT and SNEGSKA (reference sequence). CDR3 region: CSATGGIRDEQYF. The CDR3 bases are TGCAGTGCTACGGGCGGGATTCGAGACGAGCAGTACTTC.

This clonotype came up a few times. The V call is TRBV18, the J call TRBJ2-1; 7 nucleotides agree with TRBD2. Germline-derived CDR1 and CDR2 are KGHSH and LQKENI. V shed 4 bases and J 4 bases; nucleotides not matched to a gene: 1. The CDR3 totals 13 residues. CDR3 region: CASSLGGYNEQFF. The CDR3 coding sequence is TGTGCCAGCTCACTCGGGGGGTACAATGAGCAGTTCTTC. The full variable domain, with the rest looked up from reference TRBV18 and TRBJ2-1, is NAGVMQNPRHLVRRRGQEARLRCSPMKGHSHVYWYRQLPEEGLKFMVYLQKENIIDESGMPKERFSAEFPKEGPSILRIQQVVRGDSAAYFCASSLGGYNEQFFGPGTRLTVL.

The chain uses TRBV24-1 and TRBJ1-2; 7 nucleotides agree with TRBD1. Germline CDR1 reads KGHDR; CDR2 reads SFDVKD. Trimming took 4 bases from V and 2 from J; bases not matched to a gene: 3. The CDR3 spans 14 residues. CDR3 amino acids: CATSERGQNYGYTF. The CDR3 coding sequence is TGTGCCACCAGTGAAAGGGGACAGAACTATGGCTACACCTTC.

This CDR3 is CSAPAQGYTEAFF. The CDR3 DNA reads TGCAGCGCCCCGGCACAGGGTTACACTGAAGCTTTCTTT. This chain links TRBV29-1 with TRBJ1-1, with D perhaps matching TRBD1 (6 bases). The germline V gene has CDR1 SQVTM and CDR2 ANQGSEA. V was trimmed by 7 bases and J by 3 bases, leaving 15 bases between them. The length of the CDR3 is 13 residues.

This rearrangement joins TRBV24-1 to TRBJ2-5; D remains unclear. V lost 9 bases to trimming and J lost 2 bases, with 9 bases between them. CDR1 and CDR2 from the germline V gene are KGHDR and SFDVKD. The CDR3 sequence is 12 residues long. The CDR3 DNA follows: TGTGCCACCCGTGGCAATCAAGAGACCCAGTACTTC. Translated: CATRGNQETQYF.

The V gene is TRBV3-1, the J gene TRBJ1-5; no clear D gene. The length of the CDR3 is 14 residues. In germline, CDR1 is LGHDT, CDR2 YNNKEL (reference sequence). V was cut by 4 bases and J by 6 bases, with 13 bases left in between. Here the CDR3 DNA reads TGTGCCAGCAGCCGAGAGTATAGAAGTCAGCCCCAGCATTTT. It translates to CASSREYRSQPQHF.

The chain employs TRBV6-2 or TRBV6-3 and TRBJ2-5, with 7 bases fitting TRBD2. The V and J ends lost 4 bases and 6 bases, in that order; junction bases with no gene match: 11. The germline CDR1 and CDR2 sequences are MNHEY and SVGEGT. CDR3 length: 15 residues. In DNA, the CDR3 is TGTGCCAGCAGTTTCTCCGCGGGAGAGTGGAAGACCCAGTACTTC. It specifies CASSFSAGEWKTQYF.

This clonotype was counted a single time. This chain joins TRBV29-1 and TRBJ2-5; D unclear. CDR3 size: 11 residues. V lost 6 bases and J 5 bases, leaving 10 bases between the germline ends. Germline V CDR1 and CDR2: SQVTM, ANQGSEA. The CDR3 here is CSVAAFETQYF. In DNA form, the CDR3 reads TGCAGCGTGGCAGCCTTCGAGACCCAGTACTTC.

CDR3 nucleotide sequence: TGTGCCAGCAGTCCCGGGAGAGCTACGTACAATGAGCAGTTCTTC. Residues: CASSPGRATYNEQFF. This chain joins TRBV7-9 and TRBJ2-1; D possibly corresponds to TRBD2 (6 bases). Trimming took 6 bases from V and 4 from J, leaving 16 bases between them. The CDR3 sequence is 15 residues long. CDR1 and CDR2 (germline): SEHNR, FQNEAQ (reference sequence).

The CDR3 sequence is CSAENSGRARKWFYEQYF. Here the CDR3 DNA reads TGCAGTGCGGAGAATAGCGGGAGGGCCAGGAAGTGGTTCTACGAGCAGTACTTC. The gene calls are TRBV20-1 and TRBJ2-7; 11 bases fit TRBD2. Trimming cost V 6 bases and J 3 bases; bases outside gene matches: 19. This CDR3 is built from 18 residues. The V gene's germline CDR1 is DFQATT and CDR2 SNEGSKA (reference sequence).

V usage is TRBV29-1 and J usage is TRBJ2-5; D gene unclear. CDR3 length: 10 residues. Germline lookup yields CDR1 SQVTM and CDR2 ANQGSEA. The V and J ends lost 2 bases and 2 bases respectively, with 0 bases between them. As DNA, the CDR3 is TGCAGCGTTGAACAAGAGACCCAGTACTTC. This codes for CSVEQETQYF.

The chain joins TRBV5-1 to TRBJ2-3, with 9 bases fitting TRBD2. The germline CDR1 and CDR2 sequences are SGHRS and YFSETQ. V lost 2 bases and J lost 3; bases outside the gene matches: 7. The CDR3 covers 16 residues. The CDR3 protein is CASSFGSGRWTDTQYF. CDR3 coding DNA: TGCGCCAGCAGCTTCGGTAGCGGGAGATGGACAGATACGCAGTATTTT.

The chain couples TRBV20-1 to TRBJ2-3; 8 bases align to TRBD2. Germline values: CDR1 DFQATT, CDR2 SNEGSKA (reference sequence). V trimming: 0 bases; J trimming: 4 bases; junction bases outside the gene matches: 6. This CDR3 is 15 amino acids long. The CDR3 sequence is CSARDGGRTPDTQYF. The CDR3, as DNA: TGCAGTGCTAGAGATGGCGGGAGGACCCCAGATACGCAGTATTTT.

Here the CDR3 reads CASSQGQLQGEQFF. Written as DNA, the CDR3 is TGTGCCAGCAGCCAGGGCCAACTGCAGGGTGAGCAGTTCTTC. The chain links TRBV7-8 to TRBJ2-1; tentative D call: TRBD1 (5 bases). The CDR3 runs to 14 residues. Trimming shortened V by 5 bases and J by 9 bases, and 17 bases separated the two germline ends. Germline loops: CDR1 SGHVS, CDR2 FQNEAQ.

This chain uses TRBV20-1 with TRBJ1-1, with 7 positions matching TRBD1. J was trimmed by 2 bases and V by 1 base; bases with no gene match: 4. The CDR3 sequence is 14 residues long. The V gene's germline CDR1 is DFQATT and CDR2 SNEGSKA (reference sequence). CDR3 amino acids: CSARGGQANTEAFF. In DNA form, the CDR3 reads TGCAGTGCTAGAGGTGGACAGGCTAACACTGAAGCTTTCTTT.

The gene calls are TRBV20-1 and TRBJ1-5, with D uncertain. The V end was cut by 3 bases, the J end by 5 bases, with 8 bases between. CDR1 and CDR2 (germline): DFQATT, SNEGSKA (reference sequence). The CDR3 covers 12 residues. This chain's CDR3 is CSARFGDQPQHF. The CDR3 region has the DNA TGCAGTGCTAGGTTTGGAGATCAGCCCCAGCATTTT.

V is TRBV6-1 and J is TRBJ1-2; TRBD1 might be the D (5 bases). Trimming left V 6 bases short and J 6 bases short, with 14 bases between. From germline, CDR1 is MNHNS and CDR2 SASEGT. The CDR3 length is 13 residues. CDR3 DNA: TGTGCCAGCAGCCGCGGACACTTAGATGGCTACACCTTC. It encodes CASSRGHLDGYTF.

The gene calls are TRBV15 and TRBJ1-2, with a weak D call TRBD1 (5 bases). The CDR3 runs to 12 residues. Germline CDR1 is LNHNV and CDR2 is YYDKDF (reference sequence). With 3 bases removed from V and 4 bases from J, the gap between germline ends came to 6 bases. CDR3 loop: CATSSQGYGYTF. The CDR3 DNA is TGTGCCACCAGCAGCCAGGGCTATGGCTACACCTTC.

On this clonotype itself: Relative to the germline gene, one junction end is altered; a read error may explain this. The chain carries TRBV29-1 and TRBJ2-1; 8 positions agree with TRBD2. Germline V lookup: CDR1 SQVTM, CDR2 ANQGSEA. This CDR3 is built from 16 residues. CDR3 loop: CSAGGAGASSYNEQSF. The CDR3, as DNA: TGCAGCGCTGGGGGAGCGGGAGCGAGCTCCTACAATGAGCAGTCCTTC.

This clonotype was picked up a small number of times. For the CDR3, the DNA is TGTGCCAGCAGCTTTGCGGAGACCCAGTACTTC. Translation: CASSFAETQYF. This sequence joins TRBV11-2 and TRBJ2-5, with no clear D. Germline V gene sequence: CDR1 SGHAT, CDR2 FQNNGV. This CDR3 has 11 amino acids. V shed 3 bases and J shed 5 bases, with 4 bases lying between them.

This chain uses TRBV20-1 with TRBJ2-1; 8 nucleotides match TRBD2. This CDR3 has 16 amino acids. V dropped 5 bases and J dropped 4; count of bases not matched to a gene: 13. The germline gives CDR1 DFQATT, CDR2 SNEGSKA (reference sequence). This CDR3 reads CSASRAGAKVYNEQFF. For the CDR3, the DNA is TGCAGTGCTTCCCGAGCGGGAGCAAAGGTTTACAATGAGCAGTTCTTC.

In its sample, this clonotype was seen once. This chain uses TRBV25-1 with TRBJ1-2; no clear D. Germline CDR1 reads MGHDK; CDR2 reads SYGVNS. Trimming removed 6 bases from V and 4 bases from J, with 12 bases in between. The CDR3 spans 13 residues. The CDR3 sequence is CASRDESSYGYTF. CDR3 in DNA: TGTGCCAGCAGGGACGAAAGTAGCTATGGCTACACCTTC.

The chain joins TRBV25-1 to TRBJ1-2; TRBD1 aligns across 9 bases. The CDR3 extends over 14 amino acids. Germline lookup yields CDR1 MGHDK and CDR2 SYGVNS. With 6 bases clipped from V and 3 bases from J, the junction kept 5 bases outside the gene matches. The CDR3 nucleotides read TGTGCCAGCAGCTACAGGGGGCAGTACTATGGCTACACCTTC. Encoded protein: CASSYRGQYYGYTF.